A selection of T cell receptor beta chains follows, all from one sample in a study of control samples from healthy donors and cancer patients. Measured with immunoSEQ multiplex PCR; TCRdb has only the in-frame clones, and not every one. The data hold 150,000 or so clones, with roughly 94% observed a single time. The sample taken for sequencing was blood. Receptor source: a woman between 40 and 50 years old in good health. The CDR3 runs from the conserved cysteine through the conserved F or W. Fields, in order: D gene, V gene, CDR3 protein. A D gene is named only where the DNA matches it firmly.

>TRBD2|TRBV15
CATRDLAGEAKNIQYF
>-|TRBV13
CASSASGVAYEQYF
>-|TRBV27
CASSLLNQPQHF
>-|TRBV14
CASSQEAATNEKLFF
>-|TRBV10-3
CAIQIDNRGTEAFF
>-|TRBV19
CASSIGTVSGYTF
>-|TRBV4-3
CASSQVRVSEQYF
>TRBD1|TRBV10-3
CAISGQGIISTDTQYF
>-|TRBV27
CASSLSRAPSSYEQYF
>TRBD1|TRBV6-2/TRBV6-3
CASSQGQPEAFF
>TRBD1|TRBV5-6
CASSPGQGREKLFF
>-|TRBV7-2
CASSQRGLNEQFF
>-|TRBV7-2
CASSLGGISGETQYF
>-|TRBV7-2
CASSSNLGGRNTIYF
>-|TRBV10-3
CATRGGDEGTEAFF
>-|TRBV7-2
CASSLILTIYAQYF
>-|TRBV3-1/TRBV3-2
CASSQVRAHYGYTF
>-|TRBV6-2/TRBV6-3
CASSYPGPYGYTF
>-|TRBV12-3/TRBV12-4
CASSNLRDQPQHF
>TRBD2|TRBV9
CASSSAGGGDTQYF
>-|TRBV6-5
CASSYRRGFTEAFF
>-|TRBV5-4
CASSADRNYGYTF
>TRBD2|TRBV5-1
CASSPEAGYQETQYF
>TRBD1|TRBV2
CASSLRTGTNEKLFF
>-|TRBV6-6
CASNPRLDQPQHF
>TRBD1|TRBV6-2/TRBV6-3
CASSASSYRGRNTIYF
>-|TRBV6-2/TRBV6-3
CASSYSRRTNQPQHF
>-|TRBV19
CASSREGHNTGELFF
>TRBD1|TRBV5-1
CASSLDRPGQGHEQYF
>-|TRBV4-3
CASSLRGGDYGYTF
>-|TRBV7-6
CASSLKGQGSPEAFF
>TRBD2|TRBV29-1
CSVEGTSGSAYNEQFF
>-|TRBV7-9
CASIAGSGTPYNSPLHF
>TRBD1|TRBV5-6
CASRADRDYGYTF
>-|TRBV6-5
CASSYGMNTEAFF
>-|TRBV20-1
CSALDRHEQFF
>-|TRBV24-1
CATSDLRSVGQPQHF
>-|TRBV6-5
CASSYGIAEEQYF
>-|TRBV7-2
CASSLMPGDTQYF
>-|TRBV14
CASSQGQDPYAYNEQFF
>-|TRBV7-2
CASSPSSGANVLTF
>-|TRBV11-2
CASSFEGLPEEKLFF
>-|TRBV4-2
CASSQGAAGRVNTEAFF
>-|TRBV5-8
CASSWDLSSYEQYF
>-|TRBV25-1
CASSEYRGSRYGYTF
>-|TRBV4-3
CASSQDRGPRSPLHF
>-|TRBV4-3
CASSQDVRVVTEAFF
>TRBD1|TRBV4-3
CASSQDRGRQGTTDTQYF
>-|TRBV19
CASSIDTDPQPQHF
>TRBD1|TRBV2
CASTTGGAFQPQHF
>TRBD1|TRBV3-1/TRBV3-2
CASSQPTGTNYGYTF
>TRBD2|TRBV7-2
CASSLVGLAGTSTDTQYF
>-|TRBV7-2
CASSVTIEQFF
>-|TRBV5-6
CASSSLRVRSNEKLFF
>-|TRBV28
CARTTDTQYF